The 18 T cell receptor beta chains reported below all come from one sample, sequenced in a study of neurological immune-mediated disorders. TCRdb used MiXCR to reprocess the 5' RACE reads, holding one entry per CDR3 protein. The profile shows 45,000 to 60,000 distinct CDR3 sequences, around 3.6% of them singletons. The specimen sequenced was PBMCs. All receptors come from a man aged 30-40 years with multiple sclerosis.

In this sample, this clonotype turned up many times. This chain connects TRBV29-1 to TRBJ2-2; maybe TRBD2 (6 bases). This CDR3 region has 13 residues. V lost 3 bases and J 3 bases, leaving 8 bases between the germline ends. The germline V gene encodes CDR1 SQVTM and CDR2 ANQGSEA. In nucleotides, the CDR3 is TGCAGCGTTGAGGGACTTTACACCGGGGAGCTGTTTTTT. Translated, it gives CSVEGLYTGELFF.

This chain links TRBV4-1 with TRBJ1-4; tentative D call: TRBD1 (6 bases). The CDR3 totals 16 residues. The V and J ends lost 1 base and 0 bases respectively, with 9 bases between them. Germline V lookup: CDR1 MGHRA, CDR2 YSYEKL. The CDR3: CASSQGRGATNEKLFF. In nucleotides, the CDR3 is TGCGCCAGCAGCCAAGGAAGGGGGGCAACTAATGAAAAACTGTTTTTT.

This clonotype was picked up many times. The gene calls are TRBV15 and TRBJ2-1, with D possibly matching TRBD2 (6 bases). Germline CDR1 reads LNHNV; CDR2 reads YYDKDF (reference sequence). This CDR3 has 14 residues. Between the trimmed V and J ends, which lost 3 bases and 10 bases, there was a span of 16 bases. CDR3 DNA: TGTGCCACCAGCAGGGACGCGGGGCCGGGAGAGCAGTTCTTC. Its protein product is CATSRDAGPGEQFF.

The table lists this clonotype with many counts. This chain connects TRBV29-1 to TRBJ1-1; perhaps TRBD1 as D (6 bases). The CDR3 has 13 amino acids. Germline V gene data show CDR1 as SQVTM and CDR2 as ANQGSEA. Trimming pared 5 bases from V and 5 bases from J, leaving 15 bases between. The DNA for the CDR3 is TGCAGCGTTCAAGGGGGGTTTAGTACTGAAGCTTTCTTT. Protein: CSVQGGFSTEAFF.

About this clonotype: Being one base from a much bigger clone, this may be a read error. The gene calls are TRBV12-3 or TRBV12-4 and TRBJ2-1, with 9 bases lining up with TRBD2. The CDR3 covers 12 residues. Written as DNA, the CDR3 is TGTGTCAGCACGCGGGGGGGCGGTGAGCAGTTCTTC. Amino acid sequence: CVSTRGGGEQFF.

This clonotype was detected ten times or more. The V gene is TRBV7-9, the J gene TRBJ2-1; D is undetermined. Trimming removed 2 bases from V and 9 bases from J, with 5 bases in between. The CDR3 covers 11 residues. Germline V gives CDR1 SEHNR, CDR2 FQNEAQ (reference sequence). The CDR3 DNA reads TGTGCCAGCAGCTTATTAGTTGAGCAGTTCTTC. Translated: CASSLLVEQFF.

This clonotype has at least ten counts. The chain links TRBV5-1 to TRBJ2-7; D might be TRBD1 or TRBD2, each matching 5 bases. The germline V gene has CDR1 SGHRS and CDR2 YFSETQ. The CDR3 length is 14 residues. Trimming took 3 bases from V and 5 from J, leaving 15 bases between them. The CDR3, as DNA: TGCGCCAGCAGCTCCCAGGACGGGGCCGACGAGCAGTACTTC. Encoded protein: CASSSQDGADEQYF.

This clonotype was seen ten or more times. This chain links TRBV7-9 with TRBJ2-3; D ambiguous. CDR3 length: 11 residues. CDR1 SEHNR and CDR2 FQNEAQ come from the germline V gene (reference sequence). V lost 6 bases, J lost 4 bases, and 5 bases lay in between. The DNA for the CDR3 is TGTGCCAGCAGGTTTTCAGATACGCAGTATTTT. Translated, it gives CASRFSDTQYF.

This clonotype was recorded many times. The J gene is TRBJ1-2, the V gene TRBV20-1, with D uncertain. The CDR3 loop spans 12 amino acids. Germline lookup yields CDR1 DFQATT and CDR2 SNEGSKA (reference sequence). V shed 6 bases and J shed 7 bases, with 15 bases lying between them. The CDR3 DNA is TGCAGTGCCTGGGAGGAGAGAGGTGGCTACACCTTC. Translating it yields CSAWEERGGYTF.

This clonotype was detected many times. The rearrangement joins TRBV5-5 to TRBJ1-2; the D gene is possibly TRBD1 (5 bases). Trimming shortened V by 0 bases and J by 5 bases, and 8 bases separated the two germline ends. Looked up from germline, CDR1 is SGHKS and CDR2 is YYEKEE (reference sequence). This CDR3 is 13 amino acids long. Here the CDR3 DNA reads TGTGCCAGCAGCTTGGGGGGCGGGTATGGCTACACCTTC. It specifies CASSLGGGYGYTF.

The sample holds many counts of this clonotype. V gene TRBV18 combines with J gene TRBJ1-6, with D possibly being TRBD1 (5 bases). CDR3 length: 14 residues. Germline V gene sequence: CDR1 KGHSH, CDR2 LQKENI. Trimming cost V 6 bases and J 5 bases, with 11 bases left between them. CDR3 residues: CASSQQADNSPLHF. The CDR3 region has the DNA TGTGCCAGCTCTCAACAGGCAGATAATTCACCCCTCCACTTT.

This clonotype was observed many times. This sequence joins TRBV3-1 and TRBJ1-1; 8 bases are shared with TRBD1. The CDR3 contains 16 residues. Germline assignment: CDR1 LGHDT and CDR2 YNNKEL (reference sequence). V gave up 5 bases and J gave up 3 bases; unmatched junction bases: 11. The CDR3 DNA reads TGTGCCAGCAGCGCCCGGACAGGGAAGAGAGACACTGAAGCTTTCTTT. The encoded protein is CASSARTGKRDTEAFF.

This clonotype was seen more than once but under ten times. The chain recombines TRBV18 with TRBJ2-1; D gene unclear. Germline V CDR1 and CDR2: KGHSH, LQKENI. V lost 1 base and J lost 7, with 8 bases in between. CDR3 length: 13 amino acids. The CDR3: CASSPHTSNEQFF. The CDR3 DNA reads as TGTGCCAGCTCACCACATACGTCAAATGAGCAGTTCTTC.

This clonotype was observed many times. Written as DNA, the CDR3 is TGTGCCAGCAGCCATAGGCAGGGACTAACCTACGAGCAGTACTTC. Protein: CASSHRQGLTYEQYF. V and J are TRBV3-1 and TRBJ2-7; 7 nucleotides match TRBD2. Germline trimming cut 3 bases from V and 2 bases from J; bases unmatched to any gene: 7. CDR1 LGHDT and CDR2 YNNKEL come from the germline V gene (reference sequence). The CDR3 loop spans 15 amino acids.

This clonotype showed up many times. A read error may account for a junction end that differs from germline. The chain is built from TRBV27 and TRBJ2-2; D remains ambiguous. Germline CDR1 is MNHEY and CDR2 is SMNVEV (reference sequence). The CDR3 has 13 residues. The CDR3 sequence: CASSLSVSGELFF. Written as DNA, the CDR3 is TGTGCCAGCAGTCTATCTGTGTCCGGGGAGCTGTTTTTT.

This clonotype occurred many times. The chain recombines TRBV10-3 with TRBJ1-2; D ambiguous. Germline loops: CDR1 ENHRY, CDR2 SYGVKD. This CDR3 region has 13 residues. With 4 bases removed from V and 6 bases from J, the gap between germline ends came to 12 bases. The CDR3 DNA is TGTGCCATCAGTGCACAGAACGGCGATGGCTACACCTTC. This encodes CAISAQNGDGYTF.

This clonotype appeared many times. The CDR3 DNA follows: TGTGCCAGCAGTATACTAGCGGGAGGCGATACGCAGTATTTT. This gives the protein CASSILAGGDTQYF. This chain uses TRBV12-3 or TRBV12-4 with TRBJ2-3; 12 bases line up with TRBD2. The CDR3 runs to 14 residues. V trimming: 5 bases; J trimming: 6 bases; junction bases outside the gene matches: 3.

Ten or more counts support this clonotype. This rearrangement joins TRBV29-1 to TRBJ1-1; TRBD1 matches at 10 bases. Germline-derived CDR1 and CDR2 are SQVTM and ANQGSEA. V shed 4 bases and J 1 base; nucleotides not matched to a gene: 12. The CDR3 totals 17 residues. In DNA form, the CDR3 reads TGCAGCGTTGCTCCGTGGGGGACAGGGGACAAGAACACTGAAGCTTTCTTT. This codes for CSVAPWGTGDKNTEAFF.